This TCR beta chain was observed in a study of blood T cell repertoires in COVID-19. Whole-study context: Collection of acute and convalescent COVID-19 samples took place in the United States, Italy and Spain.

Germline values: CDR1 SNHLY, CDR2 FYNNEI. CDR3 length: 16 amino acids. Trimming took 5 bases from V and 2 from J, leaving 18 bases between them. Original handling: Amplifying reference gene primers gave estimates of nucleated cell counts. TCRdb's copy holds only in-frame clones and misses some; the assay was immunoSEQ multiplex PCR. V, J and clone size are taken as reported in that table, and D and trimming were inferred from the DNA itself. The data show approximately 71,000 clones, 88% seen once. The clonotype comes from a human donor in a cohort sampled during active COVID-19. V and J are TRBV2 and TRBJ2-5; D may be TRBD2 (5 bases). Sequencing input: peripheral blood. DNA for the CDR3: TGTGCCAGCAGTACAAACAACCTGGACTTTCAAGAGACCCAGTACTTC. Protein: CASSTNNLDFQETQYF. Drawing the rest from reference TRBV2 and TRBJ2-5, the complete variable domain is EPEVTQTPSHQVTQMGQEVILRCVPISNHLYFYWYRQILGQKVEFLVSFYNNEISEKSEIFDDQFSVERPDGSNFTLKIRSTKLEDSAMYFCASSTNNLDFQETQYFGPGTRLLVL.